The 8 T cell receptor beta chains below come from one sample, sequenced in a study of immune evolution from preneoplasia to lung adenocarcinoma. Only in-frame clones appear in the TCRdb table, and some are missing; sequencing was by immunoSEQ multiplex PCR. The sample includes more than 6,500 clones, 60% to 85% of them seen just once. The material sequenced was FFPE adjacent normal lung tissue. Receptors were obtained from a person between 65 and 79 years old with lung adenocarcinoma.

The chain employs TRBV6-6 and TRBJ2-3, with 8 bases fitting TRBD1. Trimming removed 6 bases from V and 4 bases from J; junction bases left unmatched: 6. This CDR3 is built from 14 residues. Germline loops: CDR1 MNHNY, CDR2 SVGAGI (reference sequence). The CDR3 DNA reads TGTGCCAGCAGGACGACAGGGGCCCCAGATACGCAGTATTTT. It specifies CASRTTGAPDTQYF.

The J gene is TRBJ2-3, the V gene TRBV5-4; D may be TRBD1 (6 bases). Germline V gene data show CDR1 as SGHNT and CDR2 as YYREEE (reference sequence). CDR3 length: 15 residues. Trimming cost V 1 base and J 1 base, with 10 bases left between them. CDR3 protein: CASSLRDTGTDTQYF. Here the CDR3 DNA reads TGTGCCAGCAGCTTGAGGGACACCGGCACAGATACGCAGTATTTT. Using reference TRBV5-4 and TRBJ2-3 for the parts outside the CDR3, the full variable domain is ETGVTQSPTHLIKTRGQQVTLRCSSQSGHNTVSWYQQALGQGPQFIFQYYREEENGRGNFPPRFSGLQFPNYSSELNVNALELDDSALYLCASSLRDTGTDTQYFGPGTRLTVL.

CDR3 in DNA: TGTGCCAGCAGCACCCCGGACAGTCTCCGGGGAGGCTACACCTTC. It specifies CASSTPDSLRGGYTF. The chain carries TRBV11-2 and TRBJ1-2; D is perhaps TRBD1 (6 bases). Germline assignment: CDR1 SGHAT and CDR2 FQNNGV. V dropped 5 bases and J dropped 8 bases, with 21 bases sitting between them. The length of the CDR3 is 15 residues.

Notes on this clone: Distinct nucleotide sequences in the sample also encode this CDR3. The chain joins TRBV5-1 to TRBJ2-5; D ambiguous. The CDR3 has 11 amino acids. Trimming removed 5 bases from V and 1 base from J, with 3 bases in between. Per germline, CDR1 SGHRS and CDR2 YFSETQ. CDR3: CASSSQETQYF. The CDR3 nucleotides are TGCGCCAGCAGTTCCCAAGAGACCCAGTACTTC.

The gene calls are TRBV27 and TRBJ2-3; D ambiguous. Germline V gives CDR1 MNHEY, CDR2 SMNVEV (reference sequence). V was shortened by 5 bases and J by 5 bases, with 8 bases between the two germline ends. This CDR3 has 12 residues. This CDR3 reads CASSELGDTQYF. CDR3 nucleotide sequence: TGTGCCAGCAGTGAATTGGGAGATACGCAGTATTTT.

The chain carries TRBV18 and TRBJ2-3; 8 nucleotides line up with TRBD1. V lost 5 bases and J lost 0; bases outside the gene matches: 4. CDR1 KGHSH and CDR2 LQKENI come from the germline V gene. The CDR3 sequence is 15 residues long. The DNA for the CDR3 is TGTGCCAGCTCAATGGGACAGGCTAGCACAGATACGCAGTATTTT. Residues: CASSMGQASTDTQYF. Supplemented by reference TRBV18 and TRBJ2-3, the full variable domain reads NAGVMQNPRHLVRRRGQEARLRCSPMKGHSHVYWYRQLPEEGLKFMVYLQKENIIDESGMPKERFSAEFPKEGPSILRIQQVVRGDSAAYFCASSMGQASTDTQYFGPGTRLTVL.

This clone was seen only once. One end of the junction does not line up with germline, which may come from a read error. V and J are TRBV5-1 and TRBJ1-4; TRBD1 aligns across 8 bases. CDR3 length: 15 amino acids. Germline V gene data show CDR1 as SGHRS and CDR2 as YFSETQ. Here the CDR3 DNA reads TGCGCCAGCAGCTTCGGACAGGGACCTAATGAAAACCTGTTTTTT. Translation: CASSFGQGPNENLFF. The variable domain in full, with the rest retrieved from reference TRBV5-1 and TRBJ1-4, is KAGVTQTPRYLIKTRGQQVTLSCSPISGHRSVSWYQQTPGQGLQFLFEYFSETQRNKGNFPGRFSGRQFSNSRSEMNVSTLELGDSALYLCASSFGQGPNENLFFGSGTQLSVL.

Note on this clone: This likely reflects a read error, since a far larger clone is one base away. The sample carries other DNA sequences with the same CDR3. CDR3 amino acids: CSAAGSGEQYF. The CDR3 DNA reads TGCAGTGCTGCGGGCTCGGGGGAGCAGTATTTC. The rearrangement links TRBV20-1 to TRBJ2-7, with D perhaps TRBD2 (6 bases). This CDR3 spans 11 amino acids. The germline V gene has CDR1 DFQATT and CDR2 SNEGSKA (reference sequence).